What follows are 28 T cell receptor beta chains derived from one specimen sequenced in a study of blood T cell repertoires in COVID-19. The table came from immunoSEQ multiplex PCR; TCRdb's copy has only in-frame clones and leaves some out. Among approximately 74,000 clones, around 86% were seen once, and the ten largest hold around 1.9%. Source material: peripheral blood. The receptors derive from a woman aged 55-70 years with acute or convalescent COVID-19.

The chain recombines TRBV28 with TRBJ2-7; 9 nucleotides agree with TRBD1. Per the germline V gene, CDR1 is MDHEN and CDR2 is SYDVKM. Trimming cost V 6 bases and J 3 bases; bases outside gene matches: 3. The CDR3 contains 13 residues. The CDR3 sequence is CASRTGGLYEQYF. In nucleotides, the CDR3 is TGTGCCAGCAGAACAGGGGGCCTCTACGAGCAGTACTTC.

J is TRBJ2-7 and V is TRBV12-3 or TRBV12-4; D is possibly TRBD2 (6 bases). The CDR3 runs 13 residues. Trimming took 0 bases from V and 3 from J, leaving 6 bases between them. The CDR3 DNA sequence: TGTGCCAGCAGTTTAGCCGGGGGCTACGAGCAGTACTTC. It specifies CASSLAGGYEQYF.

This clone has just a few counts. The CDR3 bases are TGTGCCAGCTCACCCGGACAGGGATATGGCTACACCTTC. Protein: CASSPGQGYGYTF. The V and J genes are TRBV18 and TRBJ1-2, with 8 bases aligning to TRBD1. The junction had 2 bases not matched to a gene; V was cut back by 3 bases and J by 5 bases. The CDR3 runs to 13 residues. Germline V lookup: CDR1 KGHSH, CDR2 LQKENI.

The chain carries TRBV5-1 and TRBJ2-1; 14 bases map to TRBD2. This CDR3 spans 18 amino acids. V dropped 4 bases and J dropped 4; count of bases not matched to a gene: 10. Germline assignment: CDR1 SGHRS and CDR2 YFSETQ. CDR3 coding DNA: TGCGCCAGCAGCCAACAACCGGGACTAGCGGGAGTTTACAATGAGCAGTTCTTC. This gives the protein CASSQQPGLAGVYNEQFF.

The chain recombines TRBV2 with TRBJ1-5, with unresolved D. The CDR3 covers 15 residues. Trimming shortened V by 3 bases and J by 0 bases, and 9 bases separated the two germline ends. Germline V gives CDR1 SNHLY, CDR2 FYNNEI. CDR3 DNA sequence: TGTGCCAGCAGTGAGCCGCCAGGTAGCAATCAGCCCCAGCATTTT. Its protein is CASSEPPGSNQPQHF.

The J gene is TRBJ1-2, the V gene TRBV4-2; unclear D gene. CDR3 length equals 13 residues. Deletions cut 1 base from V and 8 bases from J, with 11 bases between. Germline assignment: CDR1 LGHNA and CDR2 YNFKEQ. In DNA, the CDR3 is TGTGCCAGCAGCCAAGGGGCGGGTAAAGGCTACACCTTC. It encodes CASSQGAGKGYTF.

The chain joins TRBV18 to TRBJ1-5; the match to TRBD1 covers 7 bases. Trimming at V came to 5 bases and at J to 7 bases, leaving 5 bases not matched to a gene. CDR1 is KGHSH, CDR2 LQKENI, per germline. The length of the CDR3 is 13 residues. The CDR3 loop is CASSKGQNQPQHF. The CDR3 DNA reads as TGTGCCAGCTCAAAGGGACAGAACCAGCCCCAGCATTTT.

The CDR3 DNA follows: TGTGCCAGCAGTTACCTGGAGGGGCAATCCTACGAGCAGTACTTC. Translating it yields CASSYLEGQSYEQYF. The chain recombines TRBV6-5 with TRBJ2-7; possibly TRBD2 for D (6 bases). The CDR3 sequence is 15 residues long. With 2 bases removed from V and 1 base from J, the gap between germline ends came to 12 bases. The germline V gene encodes CDR1 MNHEY and CDR2 SVGAGI.

This chain joins TRBV11-2 and TRBJ2-7; 8 nucleotides agree with TRBD1. The CDR3 extends over 15 amino acids. The trim removed 5 bases at V and 4 bases at J, leaving 10 bases unmatched. Germline V CDR1 and CDR2: SGHAT, FQNNGV. Here the CDR3 DNA reads TGTGCCAGCAGCGCGTCGACAGGGGCAAGTTACGAGCAGTACTTC. It codes for CASSASTGASYEQYF.

About this clone itself: A read error may account for a junction end that differs from germline. The rearrangement joins TRBV11-1 to TRBJ2-2; no definite D call. The CDR3 sequence is 15 residues long. In germline, CDR1 is SGHAT, CDR2 FQDESV (reference sequence). This CDR3 reads CASSLGWANAGELFF. CDR3 DNA sequence: TGTGCCAGCAGCTTAGGATGGGCGAACGCCGGGGAGCTGTTTTTT.

The chain recombines TRBV30 with TRBJ2-7, with 7 bases aligning to TRBD1. The CDR3 is made up of 16 amino acids. Unmatched junction bases numbered 22, after V lost 5 bases and J lost 9 bases. Per the germline V gene, CDR1 is GTSNPN and CDR2 is SVGIG (reference sequence). In DNA form, the CDR3 reads TGTGCCTGGGCCCTTAACGGACAGGAACGGAGTGATGTGCAGTACTTC. Protein product: CAWALNGQERSDVQYF.

CDR3 in amino acids: CASIKRGSYGYTF. The CDR3 DNA sequence: TGTGCCAGCATCAAAAGAGGCTCCTATGGCTACACCTTC. The chain recombines TRBV6-5 with TRBJ1-2; no reliable D call. From germline, CDR1 is MNHEY and CDR2 SVGAGI. This CDR3 spans 13 amino acids. The V end lost 7 bases, the J end lost 4 bases, and 13 bases lay between the germline ends.

The gene calls are TRBV6-2 or TRBV6-3 and TRBJ2-7; D perhaps matches TRBD2 (7 bases). CDR3 length equals 15 residues. CDR1 is MNHEY and CDR2 is SVGEGT in the germline V gene. V dropped 2 bases and J dropped 2 bases, with 13 bases sitting between them. CDR3 sequence reads: CASSYDRGATYEQYF. The CDR3, as DNA: TGTGCCAGCAGTTACGATCGGGGGGCGACCTACGAGCAGTACTTC.

This rearrangement joins TRBV28 to TRBJ1-2; 7 bases align to TRBD1. Trimming removed 7 bases from V and 8 bases from J; junction bases left unmatched: 7. Germline V gene sequence: CDR1 MDHEN, CDR2 SYDVKM. CDR3 length: 12 amino acids. The CDR3 region is CASTRGQGGYTF. Written as DNA, the CDR3 is TGTGCCAGCACGAGGGGGCAAGGGGGCTACACCTTC.

The rearrangement links TRBV3-1 (or the pseudogene TRBV3-2) to TRBJ2-7; 14 bases match TRBD2. Per germline, CDR1 LGHDT and CDR2 YNNKEL (reference sequence). The CDR3 contains 17 residues. With 4 bases clipped from V and 2 bases from J, the junction kept 7 bases outside the gene matches. The CDR3 sequence is CASSLRLAGGNTYEQYF. CDR3 nucleotide sequence: TGTGCCAGCAGCCTACGACTAGCGGGGGGGAATACCTACGAGCAGTACTTC.

This clone was observed a single time. The chain uses TRBV7-9 and TRBJ2-7, with D perhaps matching TRBD1 (6 bases). This CDR3 spans 12 amino acids. The V end lost 6 bases, the J end lost 7 bases, and 13 bases lay between the germline ends. Germline V gives CDR1 SEHNR, CDR2 FQNEAQ (reference sequence). The CDR3 bases are TGTGCCAGCAGAGGACAGTCCGGGGAGCAGTACTTC. Amino acids: CASRGQSGEQYF.

The gene calls are TRBV5-5 and TRBJ1-2; TRBD1 aligns across 7 bases. The germline gives CDR1 SGHKS, CDR2 YYEKEE (reference sequence). The CDR3 is 14 amino acids. V lost 3 bases and J lost 2; bases outside the gene matches: 4. The CDR3 bases are TGTGCCAGCAGCTCGACAGGGATCAACTATGGCTACACCTTC. Its translation: CASSSTGINYGYTF.

This chain joins TRBV18 and TRBJ1-5; 7 bases match TRBD1. V lost 4 bases to trimming and J lost 7 bases; unmatched junction nucleotides: 4. CDR3 size: 13 residues. Germline values: CDR1 KGHSH, CDR2 LQKENI. The chain's CDR3 is CASSLDRDQPQHF. The CDR3 coding sequence is TGTGCCAGCTCACTCGACAGGGACCAGCCCCAGCATTTT.

The chain is built from TRBV18 and TRBJ2-3; 9 nucleotides match TRBD2. The CDR3 extends over 16 amino acids. Looked up from germline, CDR1 is KGHSH and CDR2 is LQKENI. V lost 5 bases, J lost 2 bases, and 8 bases stayed unmatched. This chain's CDR3 is CASSAVGLANTDTQYF. CDR3 nucleotides: TGTGCCAGCTCAGCCGTGGGACTAGCCAACACAGATACGCAGTATTTT.

The chain uses TRBV15 and TRBJ2-2; possible D gene TRBD1, 5 bases. V was trimmed by 0 bases and J by 7 bases, leaving 18 bases between them. CDR3 length equals 17 residues. Germline-derived CDR1 and CDR2 are LNHNV and YYDKDF (reference sequence). DNA of the CDR3: TGTGCCACCAGCAGAGATATACAGGCCGGCCTTTACGGGGAGCTGTTTTTT. Translating gives CATSRDIQAGLYGELFF. The full variable domain, in which reference TRBV15 and TRBJ2-2 provide the parts outside the CDR3, is DAMVIQNPRYQVTQFGKPVTLSCSQTLNHNVMYWYQQKSSQAPKLLFHYYDKDFNNEADTPDNFQSRRPNTSFCFLDIRSPGLGDTAMYLCATSRDIQAGLYGELFFGEGSRLTVL.

V is TRBV28 and J is TRBJ1-1; 8 bases line up with TRBD1. The CDR3 totals 15 residues. J lost 0 bases, V lost 6 bases, and 6 bases had no gene match. Germline V gives CDR1 MDHEN, CDR2 SYDVKM. CDR3 region: CASSRGPTMNTEAFF. In DNA, the CDR3 is TGTGCCAGCAGCAGGGGGCCCACTATGAACACTGAAGCTTTCTTT.

V is TRBV4-3 and J is TRBJ1-6, with a possible D match to TRBD1 (6 bases). The CDR3 spans 17 residues. With 0 bases removed from V and 7 bases from J, the gap between germline ends came to 16 bases. The V gene's germline CDR1 is LGHNA and CDR2 YSLEER. The CDR3 protein is CASSQDRTVRRNSPLHF. CDR3 bases: TGCGCCAGCAGCCAAGATAGGACAGTGAGGCGGAATTCACCCCTCCACTTT.

The J gene is TRBJ2-3, the V gene TRBV7-3, with 11 bases fitting TRBD1. Germline CDR1 reads SGHTA; CDR2 reads FQGTGA. The V segment lost 4 bases and the J segment 4 bases; nucleotides outside the gene matches: 1. The CDR3 sequence is 14 residues long. The CDR3 region has the DNA TGTGCCAGCAGCTCGGGACAGGGGGCAGATACGCAGTATTTT. It translates to CASSSGQGADTQYF.

This clone has more than one count but fewer than ten. V gene TRBV4-1 combines with J gene TRBJ1-2, with a possible D match to TRBD1 (6 bases). Germline assignment: CDR1 MGHRA and CDR2 YSYEKL. Trimming took off 0 bases at V and 6 bases at J, with 11 bases between the two ends. The CDR3 has 14 residues. DNA of the CDR3: TGCGCCAGCAGCCAAGATAGGGCAGGGGATGGCTACACCTTC. This translates into CASSQDRAGDGYTF.

The genes are TRBV4-3 and TRBJ2-1; 9 bases align to TRBD2. V was clipped by 0 bases and J by 3 bases; unmatched bases: 0. The CDR3 has 15 residues. Germline assignment: CDR1 LGHNA and CDR2 YSLEER. DNA of the CDR3: TGCGCCAGCAGCCAAGAACTAGCGGGCTACAATGAGCAGTTCTTC. Translated, it gives CASSQELAGYNEQFF.

The V and J genes are TRBV3-1 (or the pseudogene TRBV3-2) and TRBJ2-3, with TRBD2 matching over 16 bases. The length of the CDR3 is 20 residues. With V trimmed by 2 bases and J by 2 bases, 10 bases remained unmatched. Germline CDR1 is LGHDT and CDR2 is YNNKEL (reference sequence). For the CDR3, the DNA is TGTGCCAGCAGCCAACCGGGACTAGCGGGAGGGCCCTCGTACACAGATACGCAGTATTTT. Residues: CASSQPGLAGGPSYTDTQYF.

This clone appeared a single time. The rearrangement uses TRBV28 and TRBJ1-5, with 7 bases identical to TRBD1. V trimming: 5 bases; J trimming: 4 bases; junction bases outside the gene matches: 5. Germline CDR1 is MDHEN and CDR2 is SYDVKM. The CDR3 spans 14 residues. The DNA for the CDR3 is TGTGCCAGCAGTCCACTGACAGGGAATCAGCCCCAGCATTTT. It yields the protein CASSPLTGNQPQHF.

The rearrangement uses TRBV24-1 and TRBJ2-3; TRBD2 agrees at 8 bases. With V trimmed by 4 bases and J by 1 base, 3 bases remained unmatched. This CDR3 region has 15 residues. Germline CDR1 reads KGHDR; CDR2 reads SFDVKD. The chain's CDR3 is CATSEKGLGTDTQYF. The CDR3 coding sequence is TGTGCCACCAGTGAAAAGGGACTAGGCACAGATACGCAGTATTTT.